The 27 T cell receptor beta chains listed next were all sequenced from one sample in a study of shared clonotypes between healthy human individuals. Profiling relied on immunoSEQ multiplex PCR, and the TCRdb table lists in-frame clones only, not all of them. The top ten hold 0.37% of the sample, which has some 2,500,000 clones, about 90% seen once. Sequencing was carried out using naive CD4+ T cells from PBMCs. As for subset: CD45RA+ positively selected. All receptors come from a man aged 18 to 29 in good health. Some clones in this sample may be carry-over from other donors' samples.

For the CDR3, the DNA is TGTGCCAGCAGCCTGGAGGGAAATGGCTACACCTTC. It translates to CASSLEGNGYTF. V is TRBV6-5 and J is TRBJ1-2; D not resolved. V lost 6 bases and J 6 bases, leaving 11 bases between the germline ends. There are 12 residues in the CDR3. Germline CDR1 reads MNHEY; CDR2 reads SVGAGI.

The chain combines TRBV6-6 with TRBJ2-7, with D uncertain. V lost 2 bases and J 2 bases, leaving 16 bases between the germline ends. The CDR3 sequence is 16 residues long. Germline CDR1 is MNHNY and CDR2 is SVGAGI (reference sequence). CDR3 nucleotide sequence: TGTGCCAGCAGTTACGGCGGATTGGACGTCCCCTACGAGCAGTACTTC. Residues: CASSYGGLDVPYEQYF.

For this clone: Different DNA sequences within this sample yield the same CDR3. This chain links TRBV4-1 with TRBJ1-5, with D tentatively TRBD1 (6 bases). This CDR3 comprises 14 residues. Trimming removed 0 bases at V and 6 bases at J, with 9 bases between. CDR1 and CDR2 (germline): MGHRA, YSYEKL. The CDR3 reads CASSQDLGGQPQHF. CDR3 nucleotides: TGCGCCAGCAGCCAAGATTTAGGGGGTCAGCCCCAGCATTTT.

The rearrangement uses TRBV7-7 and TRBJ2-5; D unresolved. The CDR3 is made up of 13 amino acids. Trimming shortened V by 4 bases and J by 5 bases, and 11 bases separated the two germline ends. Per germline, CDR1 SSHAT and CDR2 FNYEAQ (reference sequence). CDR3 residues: CASSYQEAETQYF. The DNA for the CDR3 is TGTGCCAGCAGCTACCAAGAGGCGGAGACCCAGTACTTC.

CDR3 nucleotides: TGCAGCGTCGCACTTCTAATCCTCCAGACCCAGTACTTC. Translating it yields CSVALLILQTQYF. The rearrangement joins TRBV29-1 to TRBJ2-5; D gene unclear. From germline, CDR1 is SQVTM and CDR2 ANQGSEA. Trimming left V 6 bases short and J 6 bases short, with 17 bases between. This CDR3 spans 13 amino acids.

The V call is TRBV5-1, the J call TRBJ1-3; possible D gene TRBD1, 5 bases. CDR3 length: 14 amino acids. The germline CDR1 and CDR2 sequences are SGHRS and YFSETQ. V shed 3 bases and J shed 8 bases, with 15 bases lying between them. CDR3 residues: CASSSGASGDTIYF. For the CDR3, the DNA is TGCGCCAGCAGCTCTGGGGCCTCCGGGGACACCATATATTTT.

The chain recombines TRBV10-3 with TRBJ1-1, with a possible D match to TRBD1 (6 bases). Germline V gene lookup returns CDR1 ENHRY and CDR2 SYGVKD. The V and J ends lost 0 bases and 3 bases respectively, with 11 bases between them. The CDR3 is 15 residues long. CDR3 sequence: CAISESKGDHTEAFF. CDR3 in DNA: TGTGCCATCAGTGAGTCGAAGGGGGATCACACTGAAGCTTTCTTT.

The CDR3 sequence is CASKGRGAQYF. The CDR3 nucleotides are TGTGCCAGCAAGGGCAGGGGGGCCCAGTACTTC. V and J are TRBV28 and TRBJ2-5; D possibly corresponds to TRBD1 (7 bases). The length of the CDR3 is 11 residues. From germline, CDR1 is MDHEN and CDR2 SYDVKM. Trimming took off 7 bases at V and 9 bases at J, with 12 bases between the two ends.

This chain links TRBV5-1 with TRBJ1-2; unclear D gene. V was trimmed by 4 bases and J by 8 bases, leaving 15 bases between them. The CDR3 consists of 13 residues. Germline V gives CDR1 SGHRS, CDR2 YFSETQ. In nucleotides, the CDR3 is TGCGCCAGCAGCCCCGGTGACACTCGCGGCTACACCTTC. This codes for CASSPGDTRGYTF.

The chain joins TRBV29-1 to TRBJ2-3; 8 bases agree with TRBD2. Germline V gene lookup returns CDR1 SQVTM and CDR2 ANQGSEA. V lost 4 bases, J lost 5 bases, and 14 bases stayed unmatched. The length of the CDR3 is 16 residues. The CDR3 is CSVAESGRYRGDTQYF. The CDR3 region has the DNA TGCAGCGTTGCAGAGAGCGGGAGATATCGTGGAGATACGCAGTATTTT.

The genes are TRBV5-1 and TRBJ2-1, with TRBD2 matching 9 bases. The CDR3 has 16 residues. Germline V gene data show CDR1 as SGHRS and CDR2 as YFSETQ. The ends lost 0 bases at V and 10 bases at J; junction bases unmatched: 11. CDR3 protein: CASSLAGAPAGGEQFF. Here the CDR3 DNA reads TGCGCCAGCAGCTTGGCCGGGGCTCCAGCGGGAGGAGAGCAGTTCTTC.

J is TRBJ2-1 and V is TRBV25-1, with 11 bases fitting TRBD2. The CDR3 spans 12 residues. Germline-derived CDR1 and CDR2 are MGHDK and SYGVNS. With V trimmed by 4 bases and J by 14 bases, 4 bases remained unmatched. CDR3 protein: CASSGLAGNKFF. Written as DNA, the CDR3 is TGTGCCAGCAGTGGACTAGCGGGAAATAAGTTCTTC.

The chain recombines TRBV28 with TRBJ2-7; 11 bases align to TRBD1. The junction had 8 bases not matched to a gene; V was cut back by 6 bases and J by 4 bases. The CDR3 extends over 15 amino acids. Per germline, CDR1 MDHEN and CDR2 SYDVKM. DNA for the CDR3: TGTGCCAGCAGCAAACAAGGACAGGGGGCATACGAGCAGTACTTC. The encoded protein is CASSKQGQGAYEQYF.

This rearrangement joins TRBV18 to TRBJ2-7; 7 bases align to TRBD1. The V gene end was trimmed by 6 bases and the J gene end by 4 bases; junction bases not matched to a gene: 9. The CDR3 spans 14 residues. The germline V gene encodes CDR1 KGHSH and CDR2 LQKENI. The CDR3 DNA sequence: TGTGCCAGCTCCTCCACAGGGGACGGGTACGAGCAGTACTTC. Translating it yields CASSSTGDGYEQYF.

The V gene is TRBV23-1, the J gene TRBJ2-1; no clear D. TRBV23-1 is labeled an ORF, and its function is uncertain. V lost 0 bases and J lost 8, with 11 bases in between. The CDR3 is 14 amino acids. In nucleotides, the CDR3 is TGCGCCAGCAGTCAATCTTGGGTTAGGTATGAGCAGTTCTTC. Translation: CASSQSWVRYEQFF.

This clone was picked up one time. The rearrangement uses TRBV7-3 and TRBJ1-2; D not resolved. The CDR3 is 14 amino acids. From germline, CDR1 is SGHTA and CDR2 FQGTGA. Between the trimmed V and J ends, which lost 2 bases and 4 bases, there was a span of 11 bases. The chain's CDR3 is CASSLGRVSYGYTF. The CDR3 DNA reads TGTGCCAGCAGCTTAGGTCGTGTTAGCTATGGCTACACCTTC. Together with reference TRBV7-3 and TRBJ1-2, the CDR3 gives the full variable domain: GAGVSQTPSNKVTEKGKYVELRCDPISGHTALYWYRQSLGQGPEFLIYFQGTGAADDSGLPNDRFFAVRPEGSVSTLKIQRTERGDSAVYLCASSLGRVSYGYTFGSGTRLTVV.

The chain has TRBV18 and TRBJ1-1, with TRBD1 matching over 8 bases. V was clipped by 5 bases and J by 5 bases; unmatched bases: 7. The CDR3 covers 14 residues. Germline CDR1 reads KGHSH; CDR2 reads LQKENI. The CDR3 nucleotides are TGTGCCAGCTCAGATACAGGGGGAGGTACTGAAGCTTTCTTT. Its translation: CASSDTGGGTEAFF. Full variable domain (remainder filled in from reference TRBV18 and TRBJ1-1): NAGVMQNPRHLVRRRGQEARLRCSPMKGHSHVYWYRQLPEEGLKFMVYLQKENIIDESGMPKERFSAEFPKEGPSILRIQQVVRGDSAAYFCASSDTGGGTEAFFGQGTRLTVV.

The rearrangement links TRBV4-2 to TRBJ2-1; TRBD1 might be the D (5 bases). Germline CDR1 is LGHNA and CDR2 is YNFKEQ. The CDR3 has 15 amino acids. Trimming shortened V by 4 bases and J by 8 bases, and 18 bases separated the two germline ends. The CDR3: CASSPDTYSRDEQFF. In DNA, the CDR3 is TGTGCCAGCAGCCCGGACACGTACTCCAGGGATGAGCAGTTCTTC.

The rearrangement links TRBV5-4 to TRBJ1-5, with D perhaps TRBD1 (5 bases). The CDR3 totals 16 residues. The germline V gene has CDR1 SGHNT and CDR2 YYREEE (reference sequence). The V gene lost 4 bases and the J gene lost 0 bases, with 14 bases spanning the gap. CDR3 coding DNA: TGTGCCAGCAGCGTCGGCGGGGGATTTAGCAATCAGCCCCAGCATTTT. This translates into CASSVGGGFSNQPQHF.

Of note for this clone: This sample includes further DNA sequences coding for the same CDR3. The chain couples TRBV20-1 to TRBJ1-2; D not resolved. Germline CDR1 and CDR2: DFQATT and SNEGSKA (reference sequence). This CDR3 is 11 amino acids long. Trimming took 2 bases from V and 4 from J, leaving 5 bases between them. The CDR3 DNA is TGCAGTGCTAGAAGGACCTATGGCTACACCTTC. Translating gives CSARRTYGYTF.

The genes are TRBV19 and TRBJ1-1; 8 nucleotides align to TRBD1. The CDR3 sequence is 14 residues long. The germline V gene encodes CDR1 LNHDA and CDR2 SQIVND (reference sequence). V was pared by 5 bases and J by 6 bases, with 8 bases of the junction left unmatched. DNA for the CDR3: TGTGCCAGTAGTCTCTGGACAGGGAGAGCTGAAGCTTTCTTT. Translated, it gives CASSLWTGRAEAFF.

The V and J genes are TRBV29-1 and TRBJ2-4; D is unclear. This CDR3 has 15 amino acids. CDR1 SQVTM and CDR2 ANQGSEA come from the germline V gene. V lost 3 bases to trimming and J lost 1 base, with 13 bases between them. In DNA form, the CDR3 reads TGCAGCGTTGATCAACGGGTCGGGGCCAAAAACATTCAGTACTTC. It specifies CSVDQRVGAKNIQYF.

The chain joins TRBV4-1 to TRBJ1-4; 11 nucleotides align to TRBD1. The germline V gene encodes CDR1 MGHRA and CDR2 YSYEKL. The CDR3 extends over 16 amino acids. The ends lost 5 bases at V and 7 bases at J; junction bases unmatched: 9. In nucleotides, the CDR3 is TGCGCCAGCAGCAAACCGGGACAGGGGGTTGGTGAAAAACTGTTTTTT. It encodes CASSKPGQGVGEKLFF.

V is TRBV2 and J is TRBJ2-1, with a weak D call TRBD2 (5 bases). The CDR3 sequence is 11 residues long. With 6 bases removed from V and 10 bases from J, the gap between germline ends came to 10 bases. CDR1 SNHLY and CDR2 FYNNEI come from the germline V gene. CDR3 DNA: TGTGCCAGCAGCCTAGCACGGGAGCAGTTCTTC. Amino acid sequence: CASSLAREQFF.

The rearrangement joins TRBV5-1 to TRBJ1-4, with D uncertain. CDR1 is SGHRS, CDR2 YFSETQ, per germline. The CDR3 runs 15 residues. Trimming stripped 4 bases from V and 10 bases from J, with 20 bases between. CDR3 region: CASSPQGGVAGKLFF. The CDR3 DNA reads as TGCGCCAGCAGCCCCCAAGGTGGGGTTGCCGGAAAACTGTTTTTT.

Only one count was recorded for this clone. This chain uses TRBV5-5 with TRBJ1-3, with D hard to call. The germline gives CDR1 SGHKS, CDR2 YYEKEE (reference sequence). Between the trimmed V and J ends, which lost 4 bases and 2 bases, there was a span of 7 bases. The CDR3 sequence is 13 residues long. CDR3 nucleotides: TGTGCCAGCAGCCCCCAAGCTGGAAACACCATATATTTT. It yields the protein CASSPQAGNTIYF. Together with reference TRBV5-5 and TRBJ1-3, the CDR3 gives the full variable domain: DAGVTQSPTHLIKTRGQQVTLRCSPISGHKSVSWYQQVLGQGPQFIFQYYEKEERGRGNFPDRFSARQFPNYSSELNVNALLLGDSALYLCASSPQAGNTIYFGEGSWLTVV.

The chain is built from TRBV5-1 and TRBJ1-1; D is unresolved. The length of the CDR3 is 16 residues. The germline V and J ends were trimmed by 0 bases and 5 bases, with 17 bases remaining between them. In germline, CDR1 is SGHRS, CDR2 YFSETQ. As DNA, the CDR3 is TGCGCCAGCAGCTTGGAGGTGGCGGCCGGAGGTACTGAAGCTTTCTTT. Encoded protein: CASSLEVAAGGTEAFF.